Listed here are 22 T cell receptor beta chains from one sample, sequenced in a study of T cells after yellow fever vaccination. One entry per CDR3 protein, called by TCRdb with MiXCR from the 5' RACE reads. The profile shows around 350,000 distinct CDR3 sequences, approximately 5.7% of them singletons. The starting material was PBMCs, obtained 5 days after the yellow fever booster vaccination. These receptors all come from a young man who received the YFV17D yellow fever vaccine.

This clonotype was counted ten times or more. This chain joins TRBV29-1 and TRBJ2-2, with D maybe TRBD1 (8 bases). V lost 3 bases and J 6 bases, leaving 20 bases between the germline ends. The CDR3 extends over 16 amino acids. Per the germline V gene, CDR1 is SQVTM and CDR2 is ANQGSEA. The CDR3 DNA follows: TGCAGCGTTGAGGGGGGGACAGGTTGGGTCCCCGGGGAGCTGTTTTTT. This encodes CSVEGGTGWVPGELFF.

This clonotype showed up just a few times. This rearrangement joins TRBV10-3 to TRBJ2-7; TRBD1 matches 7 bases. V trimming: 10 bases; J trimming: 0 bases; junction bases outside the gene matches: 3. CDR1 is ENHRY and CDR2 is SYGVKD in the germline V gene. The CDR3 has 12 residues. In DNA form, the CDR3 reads TGTGCCACCTGGGACAGCTCCTACGAGCAGTACTTC. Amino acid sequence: CATWDSSYEQYF.

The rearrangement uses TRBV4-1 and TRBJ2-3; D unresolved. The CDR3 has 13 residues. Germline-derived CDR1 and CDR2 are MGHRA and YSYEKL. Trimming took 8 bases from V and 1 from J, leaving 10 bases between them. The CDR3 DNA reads TGCGCCAGCGGGCAGGACGGCACAGATACGCAGTATTTT. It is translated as CASGQDGTDTQYF.

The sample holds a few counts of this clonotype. CDR3 residues: CASSPPFGRASDTQYF. CDR3 in DNA: TGTGCCAGCTCACCACCGTTCGGGAGGGCCTCGGATACGCAGTATTTT. This chain joins TRBV18 and TRBJ2-3; TRBD2 agrees at 8 bases. Germline values: CDR1 KGHSH, CDR2 LQKENI. V lost 0 bases to trimming and J lost 6 bases; unmatched junction nucleotides: 8. The CDR3 is made up of 16 amino acids.

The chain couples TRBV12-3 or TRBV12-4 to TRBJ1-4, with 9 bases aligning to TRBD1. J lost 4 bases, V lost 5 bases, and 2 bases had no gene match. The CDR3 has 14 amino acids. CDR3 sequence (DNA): TGTGCCAGCAGTGAGGGACAGGGTAATGAAAAACTGTTTTTT. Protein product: CASSEGQGNEKLFF.

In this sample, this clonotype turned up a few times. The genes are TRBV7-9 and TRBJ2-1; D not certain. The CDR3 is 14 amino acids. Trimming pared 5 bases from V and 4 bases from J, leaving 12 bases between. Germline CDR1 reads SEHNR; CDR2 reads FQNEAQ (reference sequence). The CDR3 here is CASSPVGLYNEQFF. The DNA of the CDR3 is TGTGCCAGCAGCCCCGTGGGGTTATACAATGAGCAGTTCTTC.

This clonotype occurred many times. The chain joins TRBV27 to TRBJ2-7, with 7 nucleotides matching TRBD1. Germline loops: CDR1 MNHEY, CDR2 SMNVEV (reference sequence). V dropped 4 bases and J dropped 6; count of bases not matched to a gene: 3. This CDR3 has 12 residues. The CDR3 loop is CASSSGQTEQYF. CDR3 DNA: TGTGCCAGCAGTTCGGGACAGACCGAGCAGTACTTC.

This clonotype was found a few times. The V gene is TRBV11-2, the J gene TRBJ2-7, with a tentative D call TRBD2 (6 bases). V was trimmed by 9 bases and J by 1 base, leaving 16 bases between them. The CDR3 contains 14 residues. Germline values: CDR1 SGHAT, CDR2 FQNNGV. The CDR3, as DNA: TGTGCCAGTAGAGGCCGGGAGCGGTCCTACGAGCAGTACTTC. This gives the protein CASRGRERSYEQYF. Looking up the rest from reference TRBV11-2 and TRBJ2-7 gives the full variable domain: EAGVAQSPRYKIIEKRQSVAFWCNPISGHATLYWYQQILGQGPKLLIQFQNNGVVDDSQLPKDRFSAERLKGVDSTLKIQPAKLEDSAVYLCASRGRERSYEQYFGPGTRLTVT.

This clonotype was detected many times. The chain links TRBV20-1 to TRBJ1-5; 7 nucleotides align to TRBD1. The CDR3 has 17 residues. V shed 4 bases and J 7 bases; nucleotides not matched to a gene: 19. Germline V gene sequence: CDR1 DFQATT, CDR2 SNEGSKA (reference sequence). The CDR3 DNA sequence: TGCAGTGCTACTCCGGGGGGCAGGGGGACCTCGTGGCAGCCCCAGCATTTT. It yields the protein CSATPGGRGTSWQPQHF.

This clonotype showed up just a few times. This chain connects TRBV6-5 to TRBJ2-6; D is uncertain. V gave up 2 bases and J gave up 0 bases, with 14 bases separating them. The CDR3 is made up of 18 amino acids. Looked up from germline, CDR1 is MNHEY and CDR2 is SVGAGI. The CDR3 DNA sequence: TGTGCCAGCAGTTACGATCCCGGACCCTCCTCTGGGGCCAACGTCCTGACTTTC. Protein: CASSYDPGPSSGANVLTF.

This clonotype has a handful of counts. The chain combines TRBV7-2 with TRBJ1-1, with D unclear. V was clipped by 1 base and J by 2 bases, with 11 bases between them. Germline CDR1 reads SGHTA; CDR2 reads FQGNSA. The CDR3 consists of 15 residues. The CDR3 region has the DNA TGTGCCAGCAGCTTAGTGGGCCAGTCTAACACTGAAGCTTTCTTT. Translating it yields CASSLVGQSNTEAFF.

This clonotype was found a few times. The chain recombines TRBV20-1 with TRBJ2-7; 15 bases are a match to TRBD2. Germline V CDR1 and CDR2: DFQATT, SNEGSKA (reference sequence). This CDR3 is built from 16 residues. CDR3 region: CSAPKVVGLAGGEQYF. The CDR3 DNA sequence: TGCAGCGCACCGAAGGTGGTGGGACTAGCGGGGGGCGAGCAGTACTTC.

CDR3 sequence reads: CSVGHEQFF. CDR3 DNA sequence: TGCAGTGTAGGACATGAGCAGTTCTTC. This chain connects TRBV20-1 to TRBJ2-1; no clear D gene. V was pared by 7 bases and J by 8 bases, with 6 bases between. This CDR3 is 9 amino acids long. Germline lookup yields CDR1 DFQATT and CDR2 SNEGSKA (reference sequence).

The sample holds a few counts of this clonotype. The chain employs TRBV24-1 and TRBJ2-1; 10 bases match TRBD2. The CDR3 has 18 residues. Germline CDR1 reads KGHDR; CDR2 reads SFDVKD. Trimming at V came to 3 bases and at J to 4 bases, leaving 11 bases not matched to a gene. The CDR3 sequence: CATSDRATGTSVYNEQFF. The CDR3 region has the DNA TGTGCCACCAGTGATCGGGCTACCGGGACTAGCGTATACAATGAGCAGTTCTTC.

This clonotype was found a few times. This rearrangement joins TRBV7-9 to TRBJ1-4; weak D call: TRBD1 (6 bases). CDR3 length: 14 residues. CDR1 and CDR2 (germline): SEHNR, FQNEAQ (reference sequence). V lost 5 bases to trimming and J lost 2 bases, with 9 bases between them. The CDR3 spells CASSHRVTNEKLFF. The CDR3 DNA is TGTGCCAGCAGCCACAGGGTGACTAATGAAAAACTGTTTTTT.

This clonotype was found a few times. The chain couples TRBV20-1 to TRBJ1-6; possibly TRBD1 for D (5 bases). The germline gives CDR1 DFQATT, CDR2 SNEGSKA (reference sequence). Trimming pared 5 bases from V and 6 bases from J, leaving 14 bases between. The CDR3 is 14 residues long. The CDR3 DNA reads TGCAGTGCTTTTCGGGGCACTATTAATTCACCCCTCCACTTT. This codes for CSAFRGTINSPLHF.

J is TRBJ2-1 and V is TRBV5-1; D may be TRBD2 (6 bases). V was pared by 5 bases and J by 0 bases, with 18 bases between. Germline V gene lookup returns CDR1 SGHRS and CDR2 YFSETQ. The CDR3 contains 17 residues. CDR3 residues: CASRRSLGGSSYNEQFF. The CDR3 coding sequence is TGCGCCAGCAGGCGGAGTCTTGGGGGGAGCTCCTACAATGAGCAGTTCTTC.

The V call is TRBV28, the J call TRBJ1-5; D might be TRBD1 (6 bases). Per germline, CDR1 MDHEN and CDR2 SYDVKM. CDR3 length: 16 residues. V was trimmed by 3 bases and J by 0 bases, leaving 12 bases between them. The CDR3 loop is CASSFMGTSSNQPQHF. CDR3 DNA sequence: TGTGCCAGCAGTTTTATGGGGACAAGTAGCAATCAGCCCCAGCATTTT.

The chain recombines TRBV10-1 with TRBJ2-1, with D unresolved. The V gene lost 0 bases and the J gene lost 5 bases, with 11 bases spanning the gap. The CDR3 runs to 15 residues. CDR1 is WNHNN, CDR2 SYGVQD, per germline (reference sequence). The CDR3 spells CASSESDNGNNEQFF. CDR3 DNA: TGCGCCAGCAGTGAGTCAGACAATGGGAACAATGAGCAGTTCTTC.

This CDR3 is CASSAGTYDTEAFF. CDR3 in DNA: TGTGCCAGCAGCGCCGGGACGTATGACACTGAAGCTTTCTTT. This sequence joins TRBV5-4 and TRBJ1-1; the D gene is possibly TRBD1 (5 bases). V dropped 4 bases and J dropped 3 bases, with 13 bases sitting between them. From germline, CDR1 is SGHNT and CDR2 YYREEE (reference sequence). The CDR3 totals 14 residues.

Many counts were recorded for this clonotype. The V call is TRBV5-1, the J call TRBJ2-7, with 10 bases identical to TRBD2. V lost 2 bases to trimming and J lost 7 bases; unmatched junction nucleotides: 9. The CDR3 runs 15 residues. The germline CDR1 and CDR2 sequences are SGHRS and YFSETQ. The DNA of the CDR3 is TGCGCCAGCAGCTTCACTAGCGGGAAAACGAGGGAGCAGTACTTC. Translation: CASSFTSGKTREQYF.

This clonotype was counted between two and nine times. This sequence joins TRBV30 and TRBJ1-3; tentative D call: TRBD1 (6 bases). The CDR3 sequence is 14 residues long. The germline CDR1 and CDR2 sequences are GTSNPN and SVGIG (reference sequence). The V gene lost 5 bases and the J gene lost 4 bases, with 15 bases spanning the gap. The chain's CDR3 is CAWDRQTGGNTIYF. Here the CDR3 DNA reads TGTGCCTGGGACAGGCAAACGGGAGGAAACACCATATATTTT.